The clone carrying this T cell receptor (beta chain) came up once. Losses at the gene ends were 3 bases for V and 3 bases for J; bases not matched to a gene: 3. There are 13 residues in the CDR3. Germline-derived CDR1 and CDR2 are SGDLS and YYNGEE. This specimen comes from a study of blood T cell repertoires in COVID-19. Study overall: There were acute and convalescent COVID-19 samples, and they came from the United States, Italy and Spain. T cells, B-cell-depleted T cells, or PBMCs supplied cDNA or gDNA.

In the study's own analysis: Counts of nucleated cells, estimated from reference gene primer amplification, were obtained. Using immunoSEQ multiplex PCR, the repertoire was profiled, and TCRdb retains in-frame clones only, with some absent. Clonal size and the V and J genes are those of that table, whereas D and trimming came from the DNA. The table shows 85,000 to 90,000 clones, with about 83% occurring only once. What was sequenced was peripheral blood. This chain connects TRBV9 to TRBJ2-7; 7 bases align to TRBD1. The sequence was collected from a human donor in a cohort sampled during active COVID-19. The CDR3 here is CASSGQGDYEQYF. CDR3 nucleotides: TGTGCCAGCAGCGGACAGGGAGACTACGAGCAGTACTTC.